This TCR beta chain was documented in a study of blood T cell repertoires in COVID-19. Study information: Donors in the United States, Italy and Spain gave samples during acute or convalescent COVID-19. Sources were T cells, B-cell-depleted T cells, or PBMCs; the material itself was cDNA or gDNA.

V gave up 4 bases and J gave up 0 bases, with 10 bases separating them. CDR3 length equals 15 residues. Germline V gene data show CDR1 as SGHTA and CDR2 as FQGNSA. Authors' processing steps: Reference gene primer amplification yielded estimated nucleated cell counts. Repertoires were generated with immunoSEQ multiplex PCR, while TCRdb's copy carries only in-frame clones and drops some. That table is the source of V, J and clone size, and D and trimming were worked out from the DNA. Of around 350,000 clones in the sample, 70% to 90% were seen once. The V and J genes are TRBV7-2 and TRBJ2-1; D is possibly TRBD2 (6 bases). Sequenced input: peripheral blood. The TCR was taken from a human donor in a cohort sampled during active COVID-19. In DNA, the CDR3 is TGTGCCAGCAGCTATTCCGGGAGCTCCTACAATGAGCAGTTCTTC. It codes for CASSYSGSSYNEQFF.